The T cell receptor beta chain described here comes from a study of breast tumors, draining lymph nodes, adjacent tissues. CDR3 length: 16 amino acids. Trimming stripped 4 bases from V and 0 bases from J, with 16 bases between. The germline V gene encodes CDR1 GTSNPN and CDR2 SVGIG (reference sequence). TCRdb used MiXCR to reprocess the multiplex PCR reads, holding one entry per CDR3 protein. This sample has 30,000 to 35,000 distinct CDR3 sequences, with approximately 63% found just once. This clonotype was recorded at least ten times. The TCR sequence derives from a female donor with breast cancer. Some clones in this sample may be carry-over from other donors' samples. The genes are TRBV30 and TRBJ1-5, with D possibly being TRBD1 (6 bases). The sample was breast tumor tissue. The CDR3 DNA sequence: TGTGCCTGGAAAGGCGCAGGGGACCTTAGCAATCAGCCCCAGCATTTT. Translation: CAWKGAGDLSNQPQHF.